The present entry profiles one TCR beta chain with its context. In the study's own analysis: By means of reference gene primer amplification, nucleated cell counts were estimated. This table comes from immunoSEQ multiplex PCR, and its TCRdb copy is limited to in-frame clones, with some not included. V, J and clone size derive from that table, while D and trimming were established from the DNA sequence. The profile shows around 250,000 clones, around 86% of them singletons. The CDR3 is 15 residues long. After removal of 4 bases from V and 4 bases from J, the junction contained 7 bases not matched to a gene. The germline V gene encodes CDR1 MRHNA and CDR2 SNTAGT. This sample is part of a study of blood T cell repertoires in COVID-19.

This chain links TRBV6-4 with TRBJ2-3, with 8 bases identical to TRBD2. The specimen sequenced was PBMCs or T cells enriched from blood (not recorded which). This TCR came from a woman in her fifties or sixties who had recovered from COVID-19. The chain's CDR3 is CASSVSSGTSDTQYF. CDR3 coding DNA: TGTGCCAGCAGTGTGAGTAGCGGGACCTCAGATACGCAGTATTTT.